This T cell receptor beta chain comes out of a study of Tregs in tolerant kidney transplant recipients. Study results and limitations: In tolerant patients, donor-specific Tregs outgrew total Tregs, suggesting antigen-driven expansion. Activated donor B cell expansion appeared to reveal the most relevant donor-specific TCRbeta repertoire.

The assay was immunoSEQ multiplex PCR, and TCRdb's table has in-frame clones only and misses some. The profile shows over 85,000 clones, over 85% of them singletons. On this clone: The antigen remains unidentified.

CD4+CD25+CD127- Tregs, CD4+CD25- non-Tregs, CD4 and CD8 cells were sorted. This TCR derives from a human donor who received a combined kidney and bone marrow transplant. This specimen was CD4+ T cells from blood, taken before the transplant.

CDR3 in amino acids: CASSLSGGTSKEYF. The DNA of the CDR3 is TGTGCCAGCAGCTTAAGTGGTGGGACTAGCAAGGAGTACTTC. The V call is TRBV7-9, the J call TRBJ2-7; TRBD2 matches 9 bases. Germline CDR1 SEHNR, CDR2 FQNEAQ (reference sequence). Trimming removed 2 bases from V and 11 bases from J; junction bases left unmatched: 10. The CDR3 contains 14 residues.